This T cell receptor (beta chain) was sequenced in a study of blood T cell repertoires in COVID-19. Study details: Italy, Spain and the United States were the sources of the convalescent and acute COVID-19 samples.

Produced via immunoSEQ multiplex PCR; TCRdb's table is partial and in-frame only. The data show around 330,000 clones, approximately 81% seen once. The participants were between about 18 and 90 years old and came from roughly 24 US areas. Contact with a PCR-confirmed or clinician-diagnosed COVID-19 case occurred within 2 weeks of entry. Germline loops: CDR1 LNHDA, CDR2 SQIVND (reference sequence). V shed 6 bases and J shed 7 bases, with 15 bases lying between them. The CDR3 contains 14 residues. The TCR comes from a woman in her 30s who had been exposed to COVID-19. The chain employs TRBV19 and TRBJ1-4; a weak D match, TRBD1 (5 bases). Material for sequencing was PBMCs or T cells enriched from blood (not recorded which). CDR3 in amino acids: CASRGGPLAEKLFF. CDR3 DNA sequence: TGTGCCAGTAGGGGGGGACCGCTGGCTGAAAAACTGTTTTTT.